This TCR beta chain originates from a study of cytomegalovirus exposure and HLA in healthy donors. V was trimmed by 0 bases and J by 6 bases, leaving 13 bases between them. The germline CDR1 and CDR2 sequences are SGHNT and YYREEE (reference sequence). The CDR3 has 15 residues. Primers included in the PCR were 60 Vbeta and 13 Jbeta primers. Profiled with immunoSEQ multiplex PCR; TCRdb holds only in-frame clones, not every one. This repertoire includes roughly 190,000 clones. The chain is built from TRBV5-4 and TRBJ2-1; TRBD2 might be the D (5 bases). The sequence was collected from a woman under 30 in good health and CMV-seropositive. The sequencing sample was made of PBMCs. DNA for the CDR3: TGTGCCAGCAGCTTGGGAGGGAAACGCCCCAATGAGCAGTTCTTC. This codes for CASSLGGKRPNEQFF.